The present TCR beta chain was sequenced within a study of shared clonotypes between healthy human individuals. Whole-study results and caveats: Between a few donors, naive CD4 clonotypes were shared at a level of about 5.3%. It was only blood that was sampled, and tissue repertoires likely differ.

The CDR3 runs to 11 residues. The V end was cut by 3 bases, the J end by 5 bases, with 4 bases between. Germline CDR1 is LNHNV and CDR2 is YYDKDF (reference sequence). A remark on this clone: Antigen unknown.

The input for sorted-subset replicate PCRs was roughly 180 ng DNA, tens of thousands of T cell genomes. Only in-frame clones appear in the TCRdb table, and some are missing; sequencing was by immunoSEQ multiplex PCR. The top ten hold approximately 1.1% of the sample, which has about 1.5 million clones, roughly 96% seen once. The chain combines TRBV15 with TRBJ1-2; D remains unclear. The sequenced sample was naive CD4+ T cells sorted from blood. The subset: CD45RA+ positively selected. The clonotype comes from a man aged 30 to 45 in good health. In nucleotides, the CDR3 is TGTGCCACCAGCAGTGTTTATGGCTACACCTTC. This gives the protein CATSSVYGYTF.